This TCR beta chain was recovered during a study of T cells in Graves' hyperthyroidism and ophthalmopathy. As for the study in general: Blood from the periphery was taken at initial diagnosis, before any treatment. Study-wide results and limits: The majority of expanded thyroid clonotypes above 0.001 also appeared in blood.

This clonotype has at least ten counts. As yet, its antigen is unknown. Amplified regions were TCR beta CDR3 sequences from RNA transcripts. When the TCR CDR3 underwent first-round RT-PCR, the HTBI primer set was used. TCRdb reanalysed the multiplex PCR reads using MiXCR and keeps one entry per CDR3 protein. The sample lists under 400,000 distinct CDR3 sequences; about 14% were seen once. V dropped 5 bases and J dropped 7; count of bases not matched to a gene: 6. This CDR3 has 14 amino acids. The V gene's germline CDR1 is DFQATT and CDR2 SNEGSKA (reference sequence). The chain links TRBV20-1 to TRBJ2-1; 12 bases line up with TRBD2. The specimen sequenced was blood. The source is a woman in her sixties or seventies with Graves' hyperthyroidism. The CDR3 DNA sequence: TGCAGTGCTTCTCTAGCGGGAGGGCGGAATGAGCAGTTCTTC. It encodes CSASLAGGRNEQFF.